This is a list of T cell receptor beta chains from one sample in a study of human T cells and chemical hapten exposure. TCRdb re-analysed the RACE reads in MiXCR, keeping a single row per CDR3 protein. Among under 400,000 distinct CDR3 sequences listed, approximately 5% were seen once. This sample comprised whole blood, obtained in connection with sensitization to the hapten diphenylcyclopropenone (DPC). The receptor set was obtained from a woman aged 50 to 60 with alopecia areata. Some clones in this sample may be carry-over from other donors' samples. Both conserved end residues are part of each CDR3. The D gene is left open where the match is weak. Clone size appears in some rows only: once, few, many, or a class for an expanded clone.

d_call	v_call	j_call	clone_size	cdr3_nt	cdr3_aa
TRBD1	TRBV7-8	TRBJ2-6	-	TGTGCCAGCAGCTTAGCGGCGGGACAGGGGCCCTCTGGGGCCAACGTCCTGACTTTC	CASSLAAGQGPSGANVLTF
-	TRBV4-1	TRBJ2-1	many	TGCGCCAGCAGCCGGGGCTCCGGGTCCTACAATGAGCAGTTCTTC	CASSRGSGSYNEQFF
-	TRBV6-1	TRBJ1-5	few	TGTGCCAGCAGTGAAGCGCGGTCAGGTCATAGCAATCAGCCCCAGCATTTT	CASSEARSGHSNQPQHF
TRBD1	TRBV20-1	TRBJ2-3	many	TGCAGTGCTTCACCCCAGGGGGCCGCTAGCACAGATACGCAGTATTTT	CSASPQGAASTDTQYF
TRBD1	TRBV12-3/TRBV12-4	TRBJ2-3	-	TGTGCCAGCAGCTTTGTAAACAGGGGGACAACAGATACGCAGTATTTT	CASSFVNRGTTDTQYF
-	TRBV20-1	TRBJ1-3	few	TGCAGTGCTAGATTACCCTCTGGAAACACCATATATTTT	CSARLPSGNTIYF
-	TRBV29-1	TRBJ1-1	many	TGCAGCGTTGGGGGACACTCGAACAAGGTCACTGAAGCTTTCTTT	CSVGGHSNKVTEAFF
-	TRBV6-1	TRBJ1-5	many	TGTGCCAGCAGTGAAGTAGAGCCCCAGCATTTT	CASSEVEPQHF
-	TRBV5-1	TRBJ2-2	-	TGCGCCAGCAGCTCCCGGCAGGGAGGCCCGACCGGGGAGCTGTTTTTT	CASSSRQGGPTGELFF
-	TRBV29-1	TRBJ1-2	many	TGCAGCGTTGAAGAGGCGACAGAACGGGGCTATGGCTACACCTTC	CSVEEATERGYGYTF
-	TRBV6-5	TRBJ1-5	many	TGTGCCAGCAGTTACGGGGGAGGCAATCAGCCCCAGCATTTT	CASSYGGGNQPQHF
-	TRBV30	TRBJ1-1	-	TGTGCCTGGAGGCCAGAGGGGCAGCGGCAGGACACTGAAGCTTTCTTT	CAWRPEGQRQDTEAFF
-	TRBV6-2/TRBV6-3	TRBJ2-3	many	TGTGCCAGCAGTTACTACGGCACAGATACGCAGTATTTT	CASSYYGTDTQYF
-	TRBV3-1	TRBJ2-7	-	TGTGCCAGCAGCCAAGGGGACTCCCCCTCCTACGAGCAGTACTTC	CASSQGDSPSYEQYF
-	TRBV27	TRBJ1-5	-	TGTGCCGGAAACGCAGGGACACAGCCCCAGCATTTT	CAGNAGTQPQHF
TRBD1	TRBV7-2	TRBJ1-2	many	TGTGCCAGCAGTCCCGGGACAGGGCCATGGGGCTACACCTTC	CASSPGTGPWGYTF
-	TRBV29-1	TRBJ1-1	many	TGCAGCGTTGAAGTCAGGTTGCGGGGCACTGAAGCTTTCTTT	CSVEVRLRGTEAFF
TRBD2	TRBV20-1	TRBJ2-3	many	TGCAGTGCTAGAGGATCTAGCGGGGGAGATACGCAGTATTTT	CSARGSSGGDTQYF
-	TRBV29-1	TRBJ2-7	many	TGCAGCGTTGTGGGGGGCTCCTACGAGCAGTACTTC	CSVVGGSYEQYF
-	TRBV7-9	TRBJ1-1	few	TGTGCCAGCAGCCCAGGAAAGGAAGTCGCAGTGAACACTGAAGCTTTCTTT	CASSPGKEVAVNTEAFF
-	TRBV5-6	TRBJ1-2	many	TGTGCCAGCAGCTCTTGGCGTCCTCTCTATGGCTACACCTTC	CASSSWRPLYGYTF
-	TRBV13	TRBJ2-1	many	TGTGCCAGCAGCGAAGGACTAGGGGGGGAGAATGAGCAGTTCTTC	CASSEGLGGENEQFF
-	TRBV7-2	TRBJ2-1	many	TGTGCCAGCAGCTTAGGCAGGGACCTAAATGAGCAGTTCTTC	CASSLGRDLNEQFF
-	TRBV10-3	TRBJ2-1	few	TGTGCCATCAGTGCATCCAGCGGCTCAACCTCGGGCTCCTACAATGAGCAGTTCTTC	CAISASSGSTSGSYNEQFF
TRBD2	TRBV3-1	TRBJ2-3	many	TGTGCCAGCAGTAGCGGGCATACGCAGTATTTT	CASSSGHTQYF
TRBD1	TRBV20-1	TRBJ2-7	many	TGCAGTGGATCGACAGGGCCGTACGAGCAGTACTTC	CSGSTGPYEQYF
TRBD2	TRBV19	TRBJ2-3	many	TGTGCCAGTAGAGACGCCGGGGGGATCACAGATACGCAGTATTTT	CASRDAGGITDTQYF
TRBD2	TRBV4-3	TRBJ2-3	many	TGCGCCAGCAGCCAAGGGACTAGCGGGAGTATCGCAGATACGCAGTATTTT	CASSQGTSGSIADTQYF
-	TRBV5-1	TRBJ2-1	few	TGCGCCAGCAGCTTGTGGGAGAGCTCCTACAATGAGCAGTTCTTC	CASSLWESSYNEQFF
TRBD1	TRBV5-1	TRBJ1-2	many	TGCGCCAGCAGCCGCACCATGTGGACAGGGGTGGATGGCTACACCTTC	CASSRTMWTGVDGYTF
-	TRBV6-1	TRBJ2-3	many	TGTGCCAGCAGTGCCGGGGAAAGCACAGATACGCAGTATTTT	CASSAGESTDTQYF
-	TRBV27	TRBJ2-3	-	TGTGCCAGCAGTTCTCGCAGGGGCGGGGATACGCAGTATTTT	CASSSRRGGDTQYF
-	TRBV20-1	TRBJ2-5	many	TGCAGTGCTAGAGCCCCAGCGGCACAAGAGACCCAGTACTTC	CSARAPAAQETQYF
-	TRBV4-2	TRBJ1-1	few	TGTGCCAGCAGCCAAGGGGTCCTGGAAGCTTTCTTT	CASSQGVLEAFF
-	TRBV20-1	TRBJ1-6	many	TGCAGTGCAGAAATCCAGGGCCACTCCTATAATTCACCCCTCCACTTT	CSAEIQGHSYNSPLHF
-	TRBV12-3/TRBV12-4	TRBJ2-1	many	TGTGCCAGCAGTTTATCCGGGATTTCCTACAATGAGCAGTTCTTC	CASSLSGISYNEQFF
-	TRBV20-1	TRBJ2-3	few	TGCAGTGCTAACGGACTCACAGGGGATACGCAGTATTTT	CSANGLTGDTQYF
TRBD2	TRBV5-1	TRBJ2-5	few	TGCGCCAGCAGCTTGGTCCGGACTAGCGGGAGCGAGGAGACCCAGTACTTC	CASSLVRTSGSEETQYF
-	TRBV14	TRBJ2-7	many	TGTGCCAGGGCCCGGGACCAGAGCTCCTACGAGCAGTACTTC	CARARDQSSYEQYF
-	TRBV6-2/TRBV6-3	TRBJ1-5	-	TGTGCCAGCAGTTACGGAGGGCAGCGCTCTCAGCCCCAGCATTTT	CASSYGGQRSQPQHF
-	TRBV10-2	TRBJ1-2	-	TGCGCCAGCAGTCCAGGCGCGGAGGGCTACACCTTC	CASSPGAEGYTF
-	TRBV9	TRBJ1-2	few	TGTGCCAGCAGCGTAGAGCCGGGCCTCAACTATGGCTACACCTTC	CASSVEPGLNYGYTF
-	TRBV29-1	TRBJ2-4	many	TGCAGCATACAGTCCGGAGGTCGAGCCAAAAACATTCAGTACTTC	CSIQSGGRAKNIQYF